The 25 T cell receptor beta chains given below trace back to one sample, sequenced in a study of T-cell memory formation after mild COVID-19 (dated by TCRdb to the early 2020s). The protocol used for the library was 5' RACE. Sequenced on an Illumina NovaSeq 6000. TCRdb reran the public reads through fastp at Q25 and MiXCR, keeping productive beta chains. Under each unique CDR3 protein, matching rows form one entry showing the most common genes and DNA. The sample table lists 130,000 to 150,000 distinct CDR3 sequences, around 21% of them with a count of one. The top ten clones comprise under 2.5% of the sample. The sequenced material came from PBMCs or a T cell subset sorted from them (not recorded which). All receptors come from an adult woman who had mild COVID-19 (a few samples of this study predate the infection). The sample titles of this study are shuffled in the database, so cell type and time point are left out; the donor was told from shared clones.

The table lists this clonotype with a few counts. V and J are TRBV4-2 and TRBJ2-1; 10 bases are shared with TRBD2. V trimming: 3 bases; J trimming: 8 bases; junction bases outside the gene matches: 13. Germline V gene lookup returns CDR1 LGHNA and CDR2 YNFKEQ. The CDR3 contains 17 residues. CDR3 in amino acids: CASSQLTGTSVGDEQFF. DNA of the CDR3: TGTGCCAGCAGCCAGCTCACCGGGACTAGCGTGGGGGATGAGCAGTTCTTC.

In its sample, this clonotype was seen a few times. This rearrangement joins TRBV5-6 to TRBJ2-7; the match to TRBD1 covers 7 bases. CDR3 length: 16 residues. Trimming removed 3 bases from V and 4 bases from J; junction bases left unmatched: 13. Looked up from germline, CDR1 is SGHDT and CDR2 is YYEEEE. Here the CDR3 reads CASSSGTAALRYEQYF. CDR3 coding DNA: TGTGCCAGCAGCTCGGGGACAGCGGCCCTGAGGTACGAGCAGTACTTC. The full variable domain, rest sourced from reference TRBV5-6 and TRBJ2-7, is DAGVTQSPTHLIKTRGQQVTLRCSPKSGHDTVSWYQQALGQGPQFIFQYYEEEERQRGNFPDRFSGHQFPNYSSELNVNALLLGDSALYLCASSSGTAALRYEQYFGPGTRLTVT.

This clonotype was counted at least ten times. CDR3 in amino acids: CASSFLQNYEQYF. As DNA, the CDR3 is TGTGCCAGCAGTTTCCTACAGAACTACGAGCAGTACTTC. The chain has TRBV12-3 or TRBV12-4 and TRBJ2-7; D call uncertain. With 3 bases removed from V and 3 bases from J, the gap between germline ends came to 9 bases. The length of the CDR3 is 13 residues.

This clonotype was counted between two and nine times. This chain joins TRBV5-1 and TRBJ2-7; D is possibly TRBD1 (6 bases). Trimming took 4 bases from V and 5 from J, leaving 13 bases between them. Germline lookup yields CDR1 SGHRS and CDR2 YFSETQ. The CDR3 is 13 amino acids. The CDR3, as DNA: TGCGCCAGCAGCACGCAGGGGTTCGACGAGCAGTACTTC. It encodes CASSTQGFDEQYF. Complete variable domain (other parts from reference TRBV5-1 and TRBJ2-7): KAGVTQTPRYLIKTRGQQVTLSCSPISGHRSVSWYQQTPGQGLQFLFEYFSETQRNKGNFPGRFSGRQFSNSRSEMNVSTLELGDSALYLCASSTQGFDEQYFGPGTRLTVT.

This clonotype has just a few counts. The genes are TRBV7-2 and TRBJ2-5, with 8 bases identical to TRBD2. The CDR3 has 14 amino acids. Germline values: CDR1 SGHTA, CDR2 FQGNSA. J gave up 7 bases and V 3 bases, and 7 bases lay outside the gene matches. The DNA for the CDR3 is TGTGCCAGCAGCTTTGGGAGCGGGGGAGGGACCCAGTACTTC. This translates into CASSFGSGGGTQYF. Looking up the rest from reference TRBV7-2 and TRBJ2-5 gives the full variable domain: GAGVSQSPSNKVTEKGKDVELRCDPISGHTALYWYRQSLGQGLEFLIYFQGNSAPDKSGLPSDRFSAERTGGSVSTLTIQRTQQEDSAVYLCASSFGSGGGTQYFGPGTRLLVL.

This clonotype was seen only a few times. The DNA of the CDR3 is TGTGCCAGCAGTTTGTGGGACAGGGCTCACGAGCAGTACTTC. Protein sequence: CASSLWDRAHEQYF. This chain joins TRBV27 and TRBJ2-7; 9 bases agree with TRBD1. CDR1 and CDR2 (germline): MNHEY, SMNVEV (reference sequence). CDR3 length: 14 amino acids. V was pared by 3 bases and J by 5 bases, with 5 bases of the junction left unmatched.

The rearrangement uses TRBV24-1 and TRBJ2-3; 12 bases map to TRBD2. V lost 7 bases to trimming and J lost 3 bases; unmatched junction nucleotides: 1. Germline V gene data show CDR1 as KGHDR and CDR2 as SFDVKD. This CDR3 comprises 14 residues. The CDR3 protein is CATSGLAGTDTQYF. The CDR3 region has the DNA TGTGCCACCAGCGGACTAGCGGGAACAGATACGCAGTATTTT.

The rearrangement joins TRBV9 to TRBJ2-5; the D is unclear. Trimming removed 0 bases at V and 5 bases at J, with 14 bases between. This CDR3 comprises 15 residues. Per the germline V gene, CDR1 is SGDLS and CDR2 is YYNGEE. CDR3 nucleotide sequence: TGTGCCAGCAGCGTAGGAAGTGGGTATGAGGAGACCCAGTACTTC. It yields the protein CASSVGSGYEETQYF.

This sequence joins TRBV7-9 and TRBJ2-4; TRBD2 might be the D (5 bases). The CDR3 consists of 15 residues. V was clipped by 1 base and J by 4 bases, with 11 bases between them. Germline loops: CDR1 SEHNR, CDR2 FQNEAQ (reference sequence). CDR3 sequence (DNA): TGTGCCAGCAGCTTAGGCGGGCGAGAGAAAAACATTCAGTACTTC. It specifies CASSLGGREKNIQYF.

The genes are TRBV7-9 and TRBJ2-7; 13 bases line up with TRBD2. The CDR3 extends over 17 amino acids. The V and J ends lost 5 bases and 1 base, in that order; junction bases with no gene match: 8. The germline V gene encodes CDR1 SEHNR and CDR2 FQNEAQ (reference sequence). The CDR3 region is CASSGRLAGGESYEQYF. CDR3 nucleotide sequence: TGTGCCAGCAGCGGAAGACTAGCGGGAGGAGAATCCTACGAGCAGTACTTC. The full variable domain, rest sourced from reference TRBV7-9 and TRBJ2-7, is DTGVSQNPRHKITKRGQNVTFRCDPISEHNRLYWYRQTLGQGPEFLTYFQNEAQLEKSRLLSDRFSAERPKGSFSTLEIQRTEQGDSAMYLCASSGRLAGGESYEQYFGPGTRLTVT.

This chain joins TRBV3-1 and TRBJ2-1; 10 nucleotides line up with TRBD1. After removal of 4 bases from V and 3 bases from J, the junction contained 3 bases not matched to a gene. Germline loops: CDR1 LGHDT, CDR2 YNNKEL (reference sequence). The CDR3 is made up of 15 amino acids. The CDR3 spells CASSPGTGVYNEQFF. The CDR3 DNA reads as TGTGCCAGCAGCCCAGGGACAGGGGTCTACAATGAGCAGTTCTTC.

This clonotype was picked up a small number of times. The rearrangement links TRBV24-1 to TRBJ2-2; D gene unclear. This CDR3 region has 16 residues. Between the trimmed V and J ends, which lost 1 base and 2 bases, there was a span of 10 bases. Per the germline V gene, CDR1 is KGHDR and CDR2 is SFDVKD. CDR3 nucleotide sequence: TGTGCCACCAGTGATTTAGGGCAGGATAACACCGGGGAGCTGTTTTTT. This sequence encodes CATSDLGQDNTGELFF.

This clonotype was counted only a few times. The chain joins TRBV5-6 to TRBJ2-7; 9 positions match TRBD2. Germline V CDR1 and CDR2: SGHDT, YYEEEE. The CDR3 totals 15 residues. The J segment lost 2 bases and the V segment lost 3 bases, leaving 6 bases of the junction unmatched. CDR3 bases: TGTGCCAGCAGCTCGACTAGCGGAGGGGCCTACGAGCAGTACTTC. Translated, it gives CASSSTSGGAYEQYF.

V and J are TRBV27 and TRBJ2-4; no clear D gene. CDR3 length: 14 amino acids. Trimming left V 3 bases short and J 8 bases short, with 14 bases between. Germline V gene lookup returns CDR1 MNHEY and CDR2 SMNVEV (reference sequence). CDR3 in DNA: TGTGCCAGCAGTTTTTCAGGCAGTAGGGACATTCAGTACTTC. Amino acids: CASSFSGSRDIQYF.

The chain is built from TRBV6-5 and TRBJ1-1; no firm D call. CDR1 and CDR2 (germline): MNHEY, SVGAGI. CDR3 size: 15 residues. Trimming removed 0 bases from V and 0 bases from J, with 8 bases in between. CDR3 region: CASSYSAGLNTEAFF. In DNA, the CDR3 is TGTGCCAGCAGTTACTCGGCAGGACTGAACACTGAAGCTTTCTTT.

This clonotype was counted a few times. The CDR3 coding sequence is TGCAGTGCAGCCGGACAGCTGAACACTGAAGCTTTCTTT. It translates to CSAAGQLNTEAFF. The V call is TRBV20-1, the J call TRBJ1-1, with a weak D call TRBD1 (6 bases). Germline V gene lookup returns CDR1 DFQATT and CDR2 SNEGSKA (reference sequence). This CDR3 region has 13 residues. V lost 6 bases and J lost 0, with 11 bases in between.

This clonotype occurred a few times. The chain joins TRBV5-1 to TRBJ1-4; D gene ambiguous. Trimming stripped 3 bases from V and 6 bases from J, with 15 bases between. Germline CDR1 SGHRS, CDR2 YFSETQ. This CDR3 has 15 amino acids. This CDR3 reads CASSSSTGSYEKLFF. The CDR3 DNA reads TGCGCCAGCAGCTCTTCGACGGGGTCTTATGAAAAACTGTTTTTT. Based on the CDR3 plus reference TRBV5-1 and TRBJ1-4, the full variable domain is KAGVTQTPRYLIKTRGQQVTLSCSPISGHRSVSWYQQTPGQGLQFLFEYFSETQRNKGNFPGRFSGRQFSNSRSEMNVSTLELGDSALYLCASSSSTGSYEKLFFGSGTQLSVL.

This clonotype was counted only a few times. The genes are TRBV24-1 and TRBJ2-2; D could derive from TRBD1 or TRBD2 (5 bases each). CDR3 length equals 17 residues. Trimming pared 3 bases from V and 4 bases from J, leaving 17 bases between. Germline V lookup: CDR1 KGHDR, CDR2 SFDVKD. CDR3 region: CATSDPEGKGSTGELFF. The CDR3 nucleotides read TGTGCCACCAGTGATCCCGAGGGTAAGGGGTCCACCGGGGAGCTGTTTTTT.

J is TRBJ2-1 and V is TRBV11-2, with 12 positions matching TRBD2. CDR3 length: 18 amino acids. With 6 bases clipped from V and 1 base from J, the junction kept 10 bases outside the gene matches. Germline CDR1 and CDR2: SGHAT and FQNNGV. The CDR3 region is CASSRTSGGFFSYNEQFF. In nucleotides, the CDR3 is TGTGCCAGCAGTCGAACTAGCGGGGGGTTCTTTTCCTACAATGAGCAGTTCTTC.

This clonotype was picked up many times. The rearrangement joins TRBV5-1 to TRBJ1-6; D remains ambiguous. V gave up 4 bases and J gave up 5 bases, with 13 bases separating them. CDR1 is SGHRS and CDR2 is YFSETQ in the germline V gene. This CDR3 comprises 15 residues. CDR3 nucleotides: TGCGCCAGCAGCCGTAGGACCGTCGATAATTCACCCCTCCACTTT. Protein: CASSRRTVDNSPLHF.

The DNA for the CDR3 is TGCGCCAGCAGCTCTTCTAGCGGGAGGGCGCGCTCCTACAATGAGCAGTTCTTC. Protein sequence: CASSSSSGRARSYNEQFF. The V and J genes are TRBV5-1 and TRBJ2-1; 12 bases line up with TRBD2. Germline V lookup: CDR1 SGHRS, CDR2 YFSETQ. The CDR3 totals 18 residues. Unmatched junction bases numbered 7, after V lost 3 bases and J lost 0 bases. Complete variable domain (other parts from reference TRBV5-1 and TRBJ2-1): KAGVTQTPRYLIKTRGQQVTLSCSPISGHRSVSWYQQTPGQGLQFLFEYFSETQRNKGNFPGRFSGRQFSNSRSEMNVSTLELGDSALYLCASSSSSGRARSYNEQFFGPGTRLTVL.

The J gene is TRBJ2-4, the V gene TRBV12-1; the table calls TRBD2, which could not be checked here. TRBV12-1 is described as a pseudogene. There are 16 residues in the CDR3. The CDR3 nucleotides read TGTGCCAGCAGTCCAACCGGGGGGGCCGACAAAAACATTCAGTACTTC. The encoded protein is CASSPTGGADKNIQYF.

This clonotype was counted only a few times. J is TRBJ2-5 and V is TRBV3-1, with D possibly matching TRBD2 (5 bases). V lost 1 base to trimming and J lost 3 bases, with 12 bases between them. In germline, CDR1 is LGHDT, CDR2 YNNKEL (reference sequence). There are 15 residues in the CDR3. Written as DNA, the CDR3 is TGTGCCAGCAGCCAAGCCGGGATACGGGAAGAGACCCAGTACTTC. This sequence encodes CASSQAGIREETQYF.

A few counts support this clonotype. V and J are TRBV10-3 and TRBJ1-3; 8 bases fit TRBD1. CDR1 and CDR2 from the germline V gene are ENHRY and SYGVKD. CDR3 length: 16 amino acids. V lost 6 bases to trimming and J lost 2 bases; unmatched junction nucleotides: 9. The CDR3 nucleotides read TGTGCCATCAGGTCGTCGACAGGGGTAGCTGGAAACACCATATATTTT. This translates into CAIRSSTGVAGNTIYF.

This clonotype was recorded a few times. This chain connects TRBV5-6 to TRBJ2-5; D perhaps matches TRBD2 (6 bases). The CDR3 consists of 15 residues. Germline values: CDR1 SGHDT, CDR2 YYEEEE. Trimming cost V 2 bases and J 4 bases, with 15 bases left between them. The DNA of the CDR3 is TGTGCCAGCAGCTTTCGTGGGGGGAGTACAGAGACCCAGTACTTC. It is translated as CASSFRGGSTETQYF.